This TCR beta chain was profiled in a study of T cell repertoires in cytomegalovirus infection. TCRdb reanalysed the reads using MiXCR and keeps one entry per CDR3 protein. Of 100,000 to 150,000 distinct CDR3 sequences listed, about 24% were seen once; the top ten hold 34%. This clonotype has a handful of counts. Antigen specificity is unknown. The specimen was PBMCs, sequenced either directly or after in vitro stimulation (not recorded which). The origin of this receptor is a human donor in good health (CMV status not recorded). Some clones in this sample may be carry-over from other donors' samples.

DNA for the CDR3: TGTGCCAGCAGTCGAGAACTCGGACAGTTAGATACGCAGTATTTT. It translates to CASSRELGQLDTQYF. The chain joins TRBV6-4 to TRBJ2-3; D is possibly TRBD1 (6 bases). The CDR3 is 15 amino acids. Per the germline V gene, CDR1 is MRHNA and CDR2 is SNTAGT. V was shortened by 5 bases and J by 5 bases, with 17 bases between the two germline ends.